One and the same sample provided the 32 T cell receptor beta chains below, sequenced in a study of T-cell memory formation after mild COVID-19. TCRdb passed the 5' RACE reads through MiXCR, listing each CDR3 protein once. Of under 300,000 distinct CDR3 sequences listed, 7.5% to 10% were seen once; the top ten hold 22%. Sequenced input: PBMCs or a T cell subset sorted from them (not recorded which). The receptors shown here come from a young man who had mild COVID-19 (a few samples of this study predate the infection). Cell type and time point are not known.

This chain uses TRBV3-1 with TRBJ2-1; possibly TRBD2 for D (5 bases). CDR1 and CDR2 (germline): LGHDT, YNNKEL (reference sequence). Trimming took off 1 base at V and 9 bases at J, with 10 bases between the two ends. The CDR3 runs to 13 residues. CDR3 sequence reads: CASSQGRAGEQFF. DNA of the CDR3: TGTGCCAGCAGCCAAGGAAGGGCGGGTGAGCAGTTCTTC.

Worth noting for this clonotype: Here the CDR3 omits its conserved ending phenylalanine or tryptophan, so a read error is the likely source. The DNA is omitted, as the CDR3 cannot be located on it reliably, and the CDR3 follows TCRdb's listing. The chain is built from TRBV21-1 and TRBJ1-5. TRBV21-1 is termed a pseudogene. The CDR3 has 11 residues if both end residues are counted. This CDR3 is CASSSSTAYRL.

This clonotype was found a few times. The V gene is TRBV5-1, the J gene TRBJ2-2, with D tentatively TRBD1 (5 bases). This CDR3 spans 15 amino acids. Looked up from germline, CDR1 is SGHRS and CDR2 is YFSETQ. V shed 2 bases and J shed 5 bases, with 13 bases lying between them. CDR3 DNA: TGCGCCAGCAGCTTTCAATTCAGGGAAACCGGGGAGCTGTTTTTT. Translation gives CASSFQFRETGELFF. Looking up the rest from reference TRBV5-1 and TRBJ2-2 gives the full variable domain: KAGVTQTPRYLIKTRGQQVTLSCSPISGHRSVSWYQQTPGQGLQFLFEYFSETQRNKGNFPGRFSGRQFSNSRSEMNVSTLELGDSALYLCASSFQFRETGELFFGEGSRLTVL.

This clonotype was seen many times. This rearrangement joins TRBV5-1 to TRBJ2-7; the match to TRBD1 covers 7 bases. The V gene's germline CDR1 is SGHRS and CDR2 YFSETQ. The ends lost 4 bases at V and 2 bases at J; junction bases unmatched: 9. The CDR3 is made up of 15 amino acids. The CDR3 coding sequence is TGCGCCAGCAGCGGACGGGACAGAGGAACCTACGAGCAGTACTTC. This encodes CASSGRDRGTYEQYF. Full variable domain (remainder filled in from reference TRBV5-1 and TRBJ2-7): KAGVTQTPRYLIKTRGQQVTLSCSPISGHRSVSWYQQTPGQGLQFLFEYFSETQRNKGNFPGRFSGRQFSNSRSEMNVSTLELGDSALYLCASSGRDRGTYEQYFGPGTRLTVT.

Many counts were recorded for this clonotype. The chain links TRBV12-3 or TRBV12-4 to TRBJ2-7, with TRBD1 matching over 10 bases. With 5 bases clipped from V and 2 bases from J, the junction kept 3 bases outside the gene matches. The CDR3 has 14 amino acids. CDR3 in DNA: TGTGCCAGCAGTGCCGGGACAGGGGCCTACGAGCAGTACTTC. Its translation is CASSAGTGAYEQYF.

This chain uses TRBV19 with TRBJ2-3, with TRBD2 identical over 10 bases. The CDR3 sequence is 15 residues long. Per germline, CDR1 LNHDA and CDR2 SQIVND (reference sequence). Germline trimming cut 7 bases from V and 3 bases from J; bases unmatched to any gene: 7. Here the CDR3 reads CASTPLAGRTDTQYF. CDR3 sequence (DNA): TGTGCCAGTACCCCACTAGCGGGGAGGACAGATACGCAGTATTTT.

The chain recombines TRBV5-1 with TRBJ1-1; 7 bases match TRBD1. Germline V gene data show CDR1 as SGHRS and CDR2 as YFSETQ. Trimming cost V 4 bases and J 2 bases; bases outside gene matches: 11. The CDR3 contains 16 residues. The CDR3 DNA reads as TGCGCCAGCAGCCCTACAGGGGTTTCACCCAACACTGAAGCTTTCTTT. It codes for CASSPTGVSPNTEAFF.

The chain employs TRBV29-1 and TRBJ2-3, with D maybe TRBD2 (5 bases). The CDR3 length is 13 residues. Germline V CDR1 and CDR2: SQVTM, ANQGSEA. V was pared by 4 bases and J by 1 base, with 9 bases between. Here the CDR3 DNA reads TGCAGCGTTGGAGGACTTGGCACAGATACGCAGTATTTT. This sequence encodes CSVGGLGTDTQYF.

This clonotype was found a few times. The chain uses TRBV12-3 or TRBV12-4 and TRBJ2-3, with TRBD2 matching over 11 bases. With V trimmed by 0 bases and J by 6 bases, 2 bases remained unmatched. The CDR3 totals 15 residues. DNA of the CDR3: TGTGCCAGCAGTTTAGCGCTAGCGGGGGGTGATACGCAGTATTTT. Its translation is CASSLALAGGDTQYF.

This clonotype was counted many times. J is TRBJ2-5 and V is TRBV6-6, with a weak D call TRBD1 (6 bases). This CDR3 comprises 13 residues. Trimming stripped 7 bases from V and 5 bases from J, with 14 bases between. Germline values: CDR1 MNHNY, CDR2 SVGAGI (reference sequence). The CDR3 is CASTTQGRETQYF. DNA of the CDR3: TGTGCCAGCACAACACAGGGACGCGAGACCCAGTACTTC.

This clonotype was counted ten times or more. V gene TRBV5-6 combines with J gene TRBJ2-7; D is undetermined. V gave up 0 bases and J gave up 1 base, with 5 bases separating them. CDR3 length equals 13 residues. CDR1 is SGHDT, CDR2 YYEEEE, per germline. The CDR3: CASSLDRSYEQYV. DNA of the CDR3: TGTGCCAGCAGCTTGGATAGGTCCTACGAGCAGTACGTC.

This clonotype was seen a handful of times. The chain is built from TRBV7-6 and TRBJ2-6, with TRBD1 identical over 9 bases. This CDR3 spans 18 amino acids. The trim removed 2 bases at V and 0 bases at J, leaving 5 bases unmatched. CDR1 is SGHVS and CDR2 is FNYEAQ in the germline V gene. CDR3 amino acids: CASSLRTGAYSGANVLTF. CDR3 DNA: TGTGCCAGCAGCTTACGGACAGGGGCATACTCTGGGGCCAACGTCCTGACTTTC.

A few counts support this clonotype. This chain uses TRBV27 with TRBJ2-3; 7 nucleotides match TRBD2. The CDR3 consists of 16 residues. Germline CDR1 and CDR2: MNHEY and SMNVEV (reference sequence). V shed 4 bases, J shed 3 bases, and the junction held 10 bases outside the gene matches. The CDR3 loop reads CASSSWTSSRTDTQYF. The CDR3 DNA sequence: TGTGCCAGCAGTTCTTGGACTAGTTCTCGTACAGATACGCAGTATTTT.

Notes on this clonotype: An end of the junction does not agree with germline; a read error may underlie this. The V call is TRBV2, the J call TRBJ2-2; 10 nucleotides match TRBD1. This CDR3 region has 17 residues. CDR1 is SNHLY and CDR2 is FYNNEI in the germline V gene. CDR3 DNA: TGTGCCTGCAGGACCGGACAGGGGGGACCGAACACCGGGGAGCTGTTTTTT. This encodes CACRTGQGGPNTGELFF.

V usage is TRBV5-1 and J usage is TRBJ1-2; 10 nucleotides agree with TRBD1. The germline CDR1 and CDR2 sequences are SGHRS and YFSETQ. Trimming removed 4 bases from V and 6 bases from J; junction bases left unmatched: 9. The CDR3 consists of 15 residues. CDR3 sequence: CASSRGDRGQDGYTF. The CDR3 DNA reads as TGCGCCAGCAGCAGGGGGGACAGGGGCCAGGATGGCTACACCTTC. The full variable domain, with the rest looked up from reference TRBV5-1 and TRBJ1-2, is KAGVTQTPRYLIKTRGQQVTLSCSPISGHRSVSWYQQTPGQGLQFLFEYFSETQRNKGNFPGRFSGRQFSNSRSEMNVSTLELGDSALYLCASSRGDRGQDGYTFGSGTRLTVV.

The V call is TRBV6-5, the J call TRBJ1-3; 7 nucleotides align to TRBD1. There are 15 residues in the CDR3. The trim removed 6 bases at V and 0 bases at J, leaving 5 bases unmatched. The germline CDR1 and CDR2 sequences are MNHEY and SVGAGI. For the CDR3, the DNA is TGTGCCAGCAGCCGAGGACAGGCCTCTGGAAACACCATATATTTT. The encoded protein is CASSRGQASGNTIYF.

The table lists this clonotype with a few counts. The V gene is TRBV4-3, the J gene TRBJ2-2; D is unresolved. From germline, CDR1 is LGHNA and CDR2 YSLEER. The CDR3 extends over 16 amino acids. V shed 1 base and J shed 1 base, with 10 bases lying between them. CDR3 sequence reads: CASSQGMGVNTGELFF. CDR3 nucleotides: TGCGCCAGCAGCCAAGGGATGGGCGTGAACACCGGGGAGCTGTTTTTT.

Only a few counts were recorded for this clonotype. The V gene is TRBV11-2, the J gene TRBJ2-5; perhaps TRBD1 as D (6 bases). The V end lost 1 base, the J end lost 3 bases, and 15 bases lay between the germline ends. The V gene's germline CDR1 is SGHAT and CDR2 FQNNGV. The CDR3 has 16 amino acids. The CDR3 reads CASSLAVRGLEETQYF. The CDR3 DNA is TGTGCCAGCAGCTTAGCGGTCAGGGGATTAGAAGAGACCCAGTACTTC.

This clonotype came up a few times. The chain employs TRBV10-3 and TRBJ2-3, with D tentatively TRBD2 (5 bases). Deletions cut 6 bases from V and 1 base from J, with 8 bases between. CDR3 length: 13 amino acids. Germline V lookup: CDR1 ENHRY, CDR2 SYGVKD. The CDR3 is CAIRDSGTDTQYF. The CDR3 DNA is TGTGCCATCAGGGACTCAGGCACAGATACGCAGTATTTT.

Only a few counts were recorded for this clonotype. V is TRBV5-1 and J is TRBJ2-3; D gene ambiguous. With 4 bases removed from V and 1 base from J, the gap between germline ends came to 10 bases. CDR1 SGHRS and CDR2 YFSETQ come from the germline V gene. CDR3 size: 14 residues. CDR3 DNA: TGCGCCAGCAGCGATACCGAGGGCACAGATACGCAGTATTTT. Translated, it gives CASSDTEGTDTQYF.

A word on this clonotype: The limits of the CDR3 on the DNA are not certain, so only TCRdb's listed CDR3 is given. The gene calls are TRBV5-1 and TRBJ2-2. Inclusive of both ends, the CDR3 amounts to 12 amino acids. CDR1 and CDR2 (germline): SGHRS, YFSETQ. The CDR3 loop reads CASAFGAGELFF.

This clonotype occurred a few times. The gene calls are TRBV5-4 and TRBJ2-7; D gene unclear. The germline V gene has CDR1 SGHNT and CDR2 YYREEE (reference sequence). The CDR3 consists of 14 residues. V was cut by 3 bases and J by 0 bases, with 10 bases left in between. CDR3 DNA: TGTGCCAGCAGCTCCGGCACTAACTCCTACGAGCAGTACTTC. Translating it yields CASSSGTNSYEQYF. Together with reference TRBV5-4 and TRBJ2-7, the CDR3 gives the full variable domain: ETGVTQSPTHLIKTRGQQVTLRCSSQSGHNTVSWYQQALGQGPQFIFQYYREEENGRGNFPPRFSGLQFPNYSSELNVNALELDDSALYLCASSSGTNSYEQYFGPGTRLTVT.

This chain links TRBV10-2 with TRBJ1-1; D uncertain. V dropped 2 bases and J dropped 3 bases, with 7 bases sitting between them. CDR1 is WSHSY and CDR2 is SAAADI in the germline V gene. The CDR3 covers 13 residues. CDR3 in amino acids: CASSEGWDTEAFF. For the CDR3, the DNA is TGCGCCAGCAGTGAGGGCTGGGACACTGAAGCTTTCTTT.

This clonotype was counted only a few times. The V call is TRBV10-3, the J call TRBJ1-5; D is uncertain. The V end was cut by 4 bases, the J end by 8 bases, with 12 bases between. Germline CDR1 and CDR2: ENHRY and SYGVKD. CDR3 length: 13 amino acids. The CDR3 reads CAISVRLTEPQHF. DNA of the CDR3: TGTGCCATCAGTGTGCGGCTTACGGAGCCCCAGCATTTT.

In its sample, this clonotype was seen a few times. The chain joins TRBV5-1 to TRBJ2-2, with 8 bases lining up with TRBD1. Germline CDR1 reads SGHRS; CDR2 reads YFSETQ. The CDR3 is 16 amino acids. The V segment lost 0 bases and the J segment 2 bases; nucleotides outside the gene matches: 3. The CDR3 DNA is TGCGCCAGCAGCTTGGTGGCAGGGGGCAACACCGGGGAGCTGTTTTTT. This sequence encodes CASSLVAGGNTGELFF.

This rearrangement joins TRBV7-6 to TRBJ2-4; D is possibly TRBD1 or TRBD2 (5 bases each). Germline CDR1 and CDR2: SGHVS and FNYEAQ. V was shortened by 8 bases and J by 8 bases, with 13 bases between the two germline ends. CDR3 size: 12 residues. The DNA for the CDR3 is TGTGCCAGCTCGGGCAGAGGGGACATTCAGTACTTC. As protein: CASSGRGDIQYF. The whole variable domain, filled in from reference TRBV7-6 and TRBJ2-4, reads GAGVSQSPRYKVTKRGQDVALRCDPISGHVSLYWYRQALGQGPEFLTYFNYEAQQDKSGLPNDRFSAERPEGSISTLTIQRTEQRDSAMYRCASSGRGDIQYFGAGTRLSVL.

This clonotype was seen ten or more times. V usage is TRBV12-3 or TRBV12-4 and J usage is TRBJ2-3, with a tentative D call TRBD2 (6 bases). Deletions cut 6 bases from V and 6 bases from J, with 13 bases between. CDR3 length: 13 amino acids. CDR3 sequence reads: CASSRVSGDTQYF. The CDR3 coding sequence is TGTGCCAGCAGCAGAGTGAGCGGGGATACGCAGTATTTT.

This clonotype has a handful of counts. The genes are TRBV9 and TRBJ2-3; maybe TRBD2 (5 bases). V dropped 10 bases and J dropped 6 bases, with 9 bases sitting between them. CDR3 length: 10 residues. Germline loops: CDR1 SGDLS, CDR2 YYNGEE. As DNA, the CDR3 is TGTGCCGGCCCGGGGGATACGCAGTATTTT. It is translated as CAGPGDTQYF. The whole variable domain, filled in from reference TRBV9 and TRBJ2-3, reads DSGVTQTPKHLITATGQRVTLRCSPRSGDLSVYWYQQSLDQGLQFLIQYYNGEERAKGNILERFSAQQFPDLHSELNLSSLELGDSALYFCAGPGDTQYFGPGTRLTVL.

The rearrangement joins TRBV6-5 to TRBJ1-1; D possibly corresponds to TRBD1 (5 bases). The CDR3 spans 15 residues. Trimming stripped 8 bases from V and 1 base from J, with 17 bases between. In germline, CDR1 is MNHEY, CDR2 SVGAGI. CDR3 coding DNA: TGTGCCAGCGGAGGTAGGGGATCATCGAACACTGAAGCTTTCTTT. Residues: CASGGRGSSNTEAFF.

The rearrangement joins TRBV5-6 to TRBJ2-5, with 9 positions matching TRBD2. This CDR3 contains 15 residues. V lost 5 bases and J lost 5; bases outside the gene matches: 10. Germline V gene lookup returns CDR1 SGHDT and CDR2 YYEEEE. CDR3 protein: CASSHAGSGGETQYF. Here the CDR3 DNA reads TGTGCCAGCAGTCATGCTGGGAGCGGGGGGGAGACCCAGTACTTC.

This chain links TRBV6-2 or TRBV6-3 with TRBJ1-1, with a possible D match to TRBD1 (6 bases). The V end lost 2 bases, the J end lost 0 bases, and 10 bases lay between the germline ends. The CDR3 is 15 amino acids. Germline V lookup: CDR1 MNHEY, CDR2 SVGEGT. CDR3 DNA: TGTGCCAGCAGTTACGGGGACACCATGAACACTGAAGCTTTCTTT. Protein product: CASSYGDTMNTEAFF.

This clonotype has just a few counts. This sequence joins TRBV4-1 and TRBJ2-7; D gene uncertain. The CDR3 runs 13 residues. Looked up from germline, CDR1 is MGHRA and CDR2 is YSYEKL. V lost 1 base, J lost 3 bases, and 7 bases lay in between. In DNA, the CDR3 is TGCGCCAGCAGCCAAGGTGCAGGCTACGAGCAGTACGTC. This sequence encodes CASSQGAGYEQYV.